This T cell receptor (beta chain) is from a study of blood T cell repertoires in COVID-19. Study context: COVID-19 samples collected from the United States, Italy and Spain covered acute and convalescent phases. Sources were T cells, B-cell-depleted T cells, or PBMCs; the material itself was cDNA or gDNA.

Per the germline V gene, CDR1 is KGHDR and CDR2 is SFDVKD. There are 16 residues in the CDR3. The germline V and J ends were trimmed by 4 bases and 2 bases, with 16 bases remaining between them. Original data processing: From reference gene primer amplification, estimates of nucleated cell counts were derived. Some clones are missing from TCRdb's copy, which holds only in-frame ones; the method was immunoSEQ multiplex PCR. The V and J calls and the clone size are those of that table, but D and trimming were determined from the DNA. Among roughly 80,000 clones listed, 82% were seen once. This TCR derives from a man aged 45-60 years with acute or convalescent COVID-19. This chain links TRBV24-1 with TRBJ2-5; tentatively, D is TRBD1 (5 bases). The specimen sequenced was peripheral blood. CDR3 nucleotide sequence: TGTGCCACCAGTGACGCCCGTGCAGGGCATCAAGAGACCCAGTACTTC. Its protein product is CATSDARAGHQETQYF.